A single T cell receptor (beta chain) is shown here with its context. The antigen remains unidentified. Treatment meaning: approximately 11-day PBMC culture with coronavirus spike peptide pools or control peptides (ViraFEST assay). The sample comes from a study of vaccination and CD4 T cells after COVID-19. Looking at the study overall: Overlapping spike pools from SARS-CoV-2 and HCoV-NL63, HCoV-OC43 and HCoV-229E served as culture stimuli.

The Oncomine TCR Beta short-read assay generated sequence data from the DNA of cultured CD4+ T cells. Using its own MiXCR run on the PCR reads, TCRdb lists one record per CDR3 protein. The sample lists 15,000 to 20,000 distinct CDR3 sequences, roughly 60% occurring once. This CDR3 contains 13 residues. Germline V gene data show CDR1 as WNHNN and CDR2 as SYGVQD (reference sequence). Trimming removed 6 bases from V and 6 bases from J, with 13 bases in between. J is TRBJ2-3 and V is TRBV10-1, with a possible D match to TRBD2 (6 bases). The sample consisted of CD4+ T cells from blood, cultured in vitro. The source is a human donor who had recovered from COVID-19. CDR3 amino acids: CASSRLVPDTQYF. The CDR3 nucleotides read TGCGCCAGCAGCCGACTAGTTCCGGATACGCAGTATTTT.